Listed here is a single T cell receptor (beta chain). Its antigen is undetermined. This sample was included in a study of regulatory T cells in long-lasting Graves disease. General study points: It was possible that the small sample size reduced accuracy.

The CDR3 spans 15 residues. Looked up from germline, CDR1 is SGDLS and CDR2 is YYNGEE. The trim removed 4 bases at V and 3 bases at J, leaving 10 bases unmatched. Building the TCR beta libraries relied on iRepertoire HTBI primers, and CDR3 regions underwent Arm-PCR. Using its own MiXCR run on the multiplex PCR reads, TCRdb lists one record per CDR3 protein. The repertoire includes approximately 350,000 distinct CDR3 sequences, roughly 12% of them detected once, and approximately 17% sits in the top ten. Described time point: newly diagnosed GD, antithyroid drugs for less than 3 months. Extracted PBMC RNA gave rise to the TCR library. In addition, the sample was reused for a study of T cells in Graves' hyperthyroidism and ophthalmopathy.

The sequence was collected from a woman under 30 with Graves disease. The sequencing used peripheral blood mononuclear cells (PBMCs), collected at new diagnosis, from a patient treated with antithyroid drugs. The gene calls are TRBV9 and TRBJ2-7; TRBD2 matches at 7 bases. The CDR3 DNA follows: TGTGCCAGCAGCCCCCCCGGGCGGGAGCGCTACGAGCAGTACTTC. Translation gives CASSPPGRERYEQYF.